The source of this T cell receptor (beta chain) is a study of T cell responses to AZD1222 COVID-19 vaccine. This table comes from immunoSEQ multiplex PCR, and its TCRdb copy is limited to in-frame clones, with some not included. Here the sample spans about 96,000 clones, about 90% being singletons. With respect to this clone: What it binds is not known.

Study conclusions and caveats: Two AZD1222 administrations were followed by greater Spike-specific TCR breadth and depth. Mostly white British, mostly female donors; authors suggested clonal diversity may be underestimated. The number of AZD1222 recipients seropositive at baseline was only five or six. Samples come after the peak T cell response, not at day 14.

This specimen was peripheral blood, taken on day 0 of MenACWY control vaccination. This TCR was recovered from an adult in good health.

The CDR3 reads CASSLGHTANTEAFF. DNA of the CDR3: TGTGCCAGCAGTTTAGGTCATACTGCGAACACTGAAGCTTTCTTT. The chain is built from TRBV27 and TRBJ1-1; D is ambiguous. V was trimmed by 2 bases and J by 1 base, leaving 11 bases between them. The CDR3 loop spans 15 amino acids. The germline CDR1 and CDR2 sequences are MNHEY and SMNVEV (reference sequence).